These 16 T cell receptor beta chains share one sample of origin, sequenced in a study of T cell changes during pregnancy in multiple sclerosis (dated by TCRdb to the late 2010s). Library creation used the immunoSEQ multiplex PCR assay. TCRdb retrieved this table from immuneACCESS and kept in-frame rearrangements only. Not all clones are present; in checked studies, unresolved V genes account for under half, and no reason is known for the remainder. The sample profile shows around 45,000 clones; roughly nine tenths of them were found once. Clones ranked in the top ten supply 0.73% of the sample. The specimen was CD4+ T cells from peripheral blood mononuclear cells, collected before pregnancy. These receptors originate from a female donor with multiple sclerosis, enrolled in a pregnancy study.

The DNA for the CDR3 is TGTGCCAGCAGCCCCTTTCGGGGGGGTACCTACAATGAGCAGTTCTTC. It yields the protein CASSPFRGGTYNEQFF. The chain combines TRBV14 with TRBJ2-1; the match to TRBD2 covers 8 bases. The V gene end was trimmed by 4 bases and the J gene end by 2 bases; junction bases not matched to a gene: 7. This CDR3 has 16 amino acids. CDR1 and CDR2 (germline): SGHDN, FVKESK.

This clone was seen a single time. The chain joins TRBV9 to TRBJ2-2, with 8 nucleotides matching TRBD1. J gave up 6 bases and V 2 bases, and 6 bases lay outside the gene matches. The CDR3 spans 15 residues. In germline, CDR1 is SGDLS, CDR2 YYNGEE. The CDR3 loop is CASSVTGENSGELFF. CDR3 nucleotide sequence: TGTGCCAGCAGCGTGACAGGGGAAAATTCCGGGGAGCTGTTTTTT.

The genes are TRBV30 and TRBJ1-1, with D maybe TRBD1 (5 bases). The V end was cut by 5 bases, the J end by 1 base, with 11 bases between. Germline V gene sequence: CDR1 GTSNPN, CDR2 SVGIG (reference sequence). CDR3 length: 13 residues. CDR3 in DNA: TGTGCCTGGCGGCTTGGGGCGAACACTGAAGCTTTCTTT. This encodes CAWRLGANTEAFF.

The gene calls are TRBV7-2 and TRBJ2-7, with unresolved D. This CDR3 contains 13 residues. The V gene lost 5 bases and the J gene lost 3 bases, with 11 bases spanning the gap. Germline lookup yields CDR1 SGHTA and CDR2 FQGNSA. CDR3 region: CASSPTRDYEQYF. The DNA of the CDR3 is TGTGCCAGCAGCCCCACCCGAGACTACGAGCAGTACTTC.

This clone appeared a single time. This sequence joins TRBV19 and TRBJ1-3; unclear D gene. The CDR3 spans 14 residues. Trimming removed 1 base at V and 0 bases at J, with 4 bases between. CDR1 and CDR2 (germline): LNHDA, SQIVND (reference sequence). CDR3: CASSIGLSGNTIYF. In DNA, the CDR3 is TGTGCCAGTAGTATAGGTCTCTCTGGAAACACCATATATTTT.

This rearrangement joins TRBV5-1 to TRBJ2-7, with 8 bases matching TRBD1. CDR1 and CDR2 (germline): SGHRS, YFSETQ. V dropped 1 base and J dropped 5; count of bases not matched to a gene: 11. There are 16 residues in the CDR3. In nucleotides, the CDR3 is TGCGCCAGCAGCTTGTTCCCCGCAGGGGGCTTAGACGAGCAGTACTTC. As protein: CASSLFPAGGLDEQYF. The full variable domain, with the rest looked up from reference TRBV5-1 and TRBJ2-7, is KAGVTQTPRYLIKTRGQQVTLSCSPISGHRSVSWYQQTPGQGLQFLFEYFSETQRNKGNFPGRFSGRQFSNSRSEMNVSTLELGDSALYLCASSLFPAGGLDEQYFGPGTRLTVT.

The J gene is TRBJ1-2, the V gene TRBV5-1; unclear D gene. The V and J ends lost 3 bases and 4 bases respectively, with 10 bases between them. The CDR3 consists of 13 residues. Germline V CDR1 and CDR2: SGHRS, YFSETQ. The CDR3 reads CASSWEDSYGYTF. Here the CDR3 DNA reads TGCGCCAGCAGCTGGGAGGATAGCTATGGCTACACCTTC.

V gene TRBV10-3 combines with J gene TRBJ1-1; 7 nucleotides line up with TRBD1. Germline-derived CDR1 and CDR2 are ENHRY and SYGVKD. V lost 6 bases and J lost 3; bases outside the gene matches: 7. The CDR3 has 14 amino acids. The CDR3 nucleotides are TGTGCCATCAGACTGACAGGGTTGGACACTGAAGCTTTCTTT. This sequence encodes CAIRLTGLDTEAFF.

The rearrangement joins TRBV14 to TRBJ2-6; D remains ambiguous. The CDR3 totals 15 residues. V was clipped by 1 base and J by 4 bases, with 8 bases between them. Germline lookup yields CDR1 SGHDN and CDR2 FVKESK. CDR3 protein: CASSQALAGANVLTF. CDR3 nucleotide sequence: TGTGCCAGCAGCCAAGCCCTGGCCGGGGCCAACGTCCTGACTTTC.

This rearrangement joins TRBV30 to TRBJ1-2, with D tentatively TRBD1 (6 bases). Germline CDR1 and CDR2: GTSNPN and SVGIG (reference sequence). Trimming took off 3 bases at V and 6 bases at J, with 14 bases between the two ends. This CDR3 region has 13 residues. The DNA of the CDR3 is TGTGCCTGGAGCCTCGGCAGGGGAAATGGCTACACCTTC. As protein: CAWSLGRGNGYTF. Full variable domain (remainder filled in from reference TRBV30 and TRBJ1-2): SQTIHQWPATLVQPVGSPLSLECTVEGTSNPNLYWYRQAAGRGLQLLFYSVGIGQISSEVPQNLSASRPQDRQFILSSKKLLLSDSGFYLCAWSLGRGNGYTFGSGTRLTVV.

The gene calls are TRBV5-6 and TRBJ2-5; TRBD1 matches at 7 bases. V lost 1 base, J lost 5 bases, and 11 bases stayed unmatched. The CDR3 length is 16 residues. Germline V gives CDR1 SGHDT, CDR2 YYEEEE. The CDR3 nucleotides read TGTGCCAGCAGCTTGTCAGGAAGGGGGCTTGGCGAGACCCAGTACTTC. It yields the protein CASSLSGRGLGETQYF.

The V call is TRBV15, the J call TRBJ1-2; 9 bases agree with TRBD1. Germline V gives CDR1 LNHNV, CDR2 YYDKDF (reference sequence). Trimming cost V 4 bases and J 4 bases; bases outside gene matches: 7. CDR3 size: 15 residues. In nucleotides, the CDR3 is TGTGCCACCAGCACCCGTGGACAGGGGACCTATGGCTACACCTTC. Amino acids: CATSTRGQGTYGYTF. The entire variable domain, with the rest obtained from reference TRBV15 and TRBJ1-2, is as follows: DAMVIQNPRYQVTQFGKPVTLSCSQTLNHNVMYWYQQKSSQAPKLLFHYYDKDFNNEADTPDNFQSRRPNTSFCFLDIRSPGLGDTAMYLCATSTRGQGTYGYTFGSGTRLTVV.

This chain connects TRBV5-6 to TRBJ1-6, with 9 bases that match TRBD1. Germline trimming cut 2 bases from V and 9 bases from J; bases unmatched to any gene: 12. In germline, CDR1 is SGHDT, CDR2 YYEEEE. The CDR3 is 17 amino acids. CDR3: CASSFVGQGLGISPLHF. CDR3 nucleotide sequence: TGTGCCAGCAGCTTCGTGGGACAGGGCCTGGGGATTTCACCCCTCCACTTT. Full variable domain (outside the CDR3, taken from reference TRBV5-6 and TRBJ1-6): DAGVTQSPTHLIKTRGQQVTLRCSPKSGHDTVSWYQQALGQGPQFIFQYYEEEERQRGNFPDRFSGHQFPNYSSELNVNALLLGDSALYLCASSFVGQGLGISPLHFGNGTRLTVT.

The V call is TRBV2, the J call TRBJ2-7; the match to TRBD1 covers 10 bases. The CDR3 is 13 amino acids. Trimming cost V 10 bases and J 4 bases; bases outside gene matches: 7. From germline, CDR1 is SNHLY and CDR2 FYNNEI. Here the CDR3 DNA reads TGTGCCAAGGGCCCGGGACAGGGGTACGAGCAGTACTTC. Translation gives CAKGPGQGYEQYF.

This clone was seen a single time. V gene TRBV11-2 combines with J gene TRBJ1-4; D call uncertain. This CDR3 has 11 residues. Germline lookup yields CDR1 SGHAT and CDR2 FQNNGV. V lost 3 bases and J lost 8, with 4 bases in between. The DNA of the CDR3 is TGTGCCAGCAGCTTTCGGGAAAAACTGTTTTTT. It yields the protein CASSFREKLFF.

The V and J genes are TRBV4-3 and TRBJ1-6; TRBD1 might be the D (5 bases). This CDR3 comprises 15 residues. Trimming stripped 0 bases from V and 9 bases from J, with 12 bases between. Germline-derived CDR1 and CDR2 are LGHNA and YSLEER. The CDR3 reads CASSQEGTGGSPLHF. In DNA form, the CDR3 reads TGCGCCAGCAGCCAAGAAGGAACAGGCGGTTCACCCCTCCACTTT.